The 31 T cell receptor beta chains reported below all come from one sample, sequenced in a study of metastatic and nonmetastatic thyroid tumors. Thyroid surgery took place with no prior treatment in any patient. TCRdb reassembled clones from the PCR reads with MiXCR. Of about 33,000 clones listed, 10% to 13% were seen once; the top ten hold roughly 16%. The sample taken for sequencing was blood. These receptors originate from a female donor with papillary thyroid cancer or a benign thyroid nodule (not recorded which). Some clones in this sample may be carry-over from other donors' samples.

This clone was recorded at least ten times. V is TRBV11-1 and J is TRBJ2-3; 14 nucleotides line up with TRBD2. Germline trimming cut 3 bases from V and 4 bases from J; bases unmatched to any gene: 6. From germline, CDR1 is SGHAT and CDR2 FQDESV (reference sequence). This CDR3 contains 17 residues. Here the CDR3 reads CASSFRLAGGRADTQYF. The CDR3, as DNA: TGTGCCAGCAGCTTCCGACTAGCGGGAGGGCGGGCAGATACGCAGTATTTT.

This clone came up many times. For the CDR3, the DNA is TGTGCCTGGGGGGACGGCATGAACACTGAAGCTTTCTTT. This encodes CAWGDGMNTEAFF. V and J are TRBV30 and TRBJ1-1; perhaps TRBD1 as D (5 bases). CDR3 length: 13 amino acids. The V end was cut by 5 bases, the J end by 0 bases, with 10 bases between. Germline-derived CDR1 and CDR2 are GTSNPN and SVGIG (reference sequence).

The chain has TRBV20-1 and TRBJ2-7, with D possibly matching TRBD1 (6 bases). V gave up 5 bases and J gave up 6 bases, with 14 bases separating them. CDR3 length equals 12 residues. CDR1 DFQATT and CDR2 SNEGSKA come from the germline V gene (reference sequence). CDR3 residues: CSAQKQGTEQYF. The CDR3 DNA reads TGCAGTGCTCAGAAACAGGGTACCGAGCAGTACTTC.

This clone was detected ten times or more. The chain employs TRBV12-5 and TRBJ1-1; D possibly corresponds to TRBD1 (5 bases). The CDR3 spans 12 residues. Trimming pared 1 base from V and 8 bases from J, leaving 8 bases between. Germline values: CDR1 LGHNT, CDR2 FRNRAP. The CDR3, as DNA: TGTGCTAGTGGTTTGGGTCAGGGAGAAGCTTTCTTT. This gives the protein CASGLGQGEAFF.

This clone has a count of ten or more. The rearrangement links TRBV6-2 or TRBV6-3 to TRBJ2-1; 7 bases are a match to TRBD1. CDR3 size: 12 residues. V was pared by 5 bases and J by 13 bases, with 8 bases of the junction left unmatched. Germline assignment: CDR1 MNHEY and CDR2 SVGEGT. The CDR3 here is CASSTSGTDQFF. CDR3 sequence (DNA): TGTGCCAGCAGTACATCCGGGACAGATCAGTTCTTC.

This clone occurred many times. V is TRBV20-1 and J is TRBJ1-5; D is unclear. CDR1 DFQATT and CDR2 SNEGSKA come from the germline V gene (reference sequence). Between the trimmed V and J ends, which lost 2 bases and 5 bases, there was a span of 13 bases. CDR3 length: 14 residues. CDR3 bases: TGCAGTGCTAGACCTTACGACATATATCAGCCCCAGCATTTT. As protein: CSARPYDIYQPQHF.

This clone has a handful of counts. The V call is TRBV10-3, the J call TRBJ2-7, with D perhaps being TRBD1 or TRBD2 (6 bases each). The germline CDR1 and CDR2 sequences are ENHRY and SYGVKD. V gave up 2 bases and J gave up 0 bases, with 17 bases separating them. This CDR3 has 17 amino acids. The CDR3 coding sequence is TGTGCCATCAGTGAGGATTTTAGGCGGGACAACTCCTACGAGCAGTACTTC. This translates into CAISEDFRRDNSYEQYF.

A few counts support this clone. The rearrangement joins TRBV9 to TRBJ1-1; TRBD1 might be the D (6 bases). Trimming stripped 4 bases from V and 6 bases from J, with 13 bases between. This CDR3 comprises 13 residues. CDR1 and CDR2 (germline): SGDLS, YYNGEE. DNA of the CDR3: TGTGCCAGCAGCCGGGACACAAGATCTGAAGCTTTCTTT. Translated: CASSRDTRSEAFF.

This clone has ten or more counts. CDR3 nucleotides: TGTGCTTCAACAACCGGGACGAATGGCTACACCTTC. It is translated as CASTTGTNGYTF. The genes are TRBV5-4 and TRBJ1-2; TRBD1 is a possible D gene (5 bases). The CDR3 is 12 amino acids. The germline gives CDR1 SGHNT, CDR2 YYREEE (reference sequence).

The chain carries TRBV4-2 and TRBJ1-5; a weak D match, TRBD1 (6 bases). This CDR3 is built from 15 residues. Germline loops: CDR1 LGHNA, CDR2 YNFKEQ. V was cut by 0 bases and J by 6 bases, with 12 bases left in between. This chain's CDR3 is CASSQDGQPGQPQHF. The CDR3 bases are TGTGCCAGCAGCCAAGACGGACAGCCTGGTCAGCCCCAGCATTTT.

The rearrangement joins TRBV6-1 to TRBJ1-2; D is perhaps TRBD1 (5 bases). CDR1 is MNHNS and CDR2 is SASEGT in the germline V gene. V was trimmed by 6 bases and J by 5 bases, leaving 10 bases between them. The CDR3 has 12 residues. In DNA form, the CDR3 reads TGTGCCAGCAGGGGGGGGGGATATGGCTACACCTTC. Translation: CASRGGGYGYTF.

This clone was counted ten times or more. This chain joins TRBV5-5 and TRBJ1-1; no clear D. Germline CDR1 reads SGHKS; CDR2 reads YYEKEE (reference sequence). The CDR3 has 14 amino acids. The V end lost 0 bases, the J end lost 2 bases, and 8 bases lay between the germline ends. DNA for the CDR3: TGTGCCAGCAGCTTGGTCCATCCCAACACTGAAGCTTTCTTT. Protein product: CASSLVHPNTEAFF.

This clone appeared many times. The genes are TRBV6-6 and TRBJ1-5; D gene unclear. The ends were cut back, 7 bases at V and 0 bases at J, with 22 bases in the middle. This CDR3 is built from 18 residues. CDR1 is MNHNY, CDR2 SVGAGI, per germline (reference sequence). CDR3 nucleotide sequence: TGTGCCAGCAAAAACCCGGGAGAGGGCGGTTATAGCAATCAGCCCCAGCATTTT. Its protein is CASKNPGEGGYSNQPQHF.

This clone counts as medium-sized (0.01 to 0.1%). The rearrangement links TRBV6-2 or TRBV6-3 to TRBJ2-7, with 9 nucleotides matching TRBD2. CDR3 length: 17 residues. V was clipped by 5 bases and J by 3 bases; unmatched bases: 14. Germline CDR1 reads MNHEY; CDR2 reads SVGEGT. CDR3 DNA: TGTGCCAGCAGTAAGACACTAGCGGGCCGTAAGGGCTACGAGCAGTACTTC. Amino acids: CASSKTLAGRKGYEQYF.

This clone has more than one count but fewer than ten. This chain uses TRBV19 with TRBJ2-7; 8 bases match TRBD2. This CDR3 has 14 residues. V shed 4 bases, J shed 2 bases, and the junction held 4 bases outside the gene matches. CDR1 LNHDA and CDR2 SQIVND come from the germline V gene (reference sequence). The CDR3, as DNA: TGTGCCAGTAGTACCCAAGCGGGAGCCTACGAGCAGTACTTC. Amino acid sequence: CASSTQAGAYEQYF.

In this sample, this clone turned up many times. The V call is TRBV6-2 or TRBV6-3, the J call TRBJ1-2, with D uncertain. CDR3 length: 12 amino acids. Germline assignment: CDR1 MNHEY and CDR2 SVGEGT. V was clipped by 3 bases and J by 7 bases, with 9 bases between them. The CDR3 loop is CASSYRPSGYTF. CDR3 sequence (DNA): TGTGCCAGCAGTTATCGTCCCTCTGGCTACACCTTC.

This clone was seen repeatedly, ten times or more. The chain combines TRBV13 with TRBJ2-5; 7 bases align to TRBD1. With V trimmed by 4 bases and J by 3 bases, 2 bases remained unmatched. The CDR3 length is 13 residues. Germline V CDR1 and CDR2: PRHDT, FYEKMQ (reference sequence). CDR3 bases: TGTGCCAGCAGCTCCACAGGGGAAGAGACCCAGTACTTC. Protein sequence: CASSSTGEETQYF.

By share of the sample, this clone is medium-sized. V gene TRBV6-1 combines with J gene TRBJ2-7; tentatively, D is TRBD1 (5 bases). V shed 1 base and J shed 3 bases, with 7 bases lying between them. CDR1 is MNHNS, CDR2 SASEGT, per germline. CDR3 length equals 13 residues. CDR3 residues: CASSEVTGYEQYF. For the CDR3, the DNA is TGTGCCAGCAGTGAAGTTACAGGCTACGAGCAGTACTTC.

This clone was seen more than once but under ten times. The CDR3 bases are TGTGCCAGCAGTGAAACCGGGACAGGCGCCGACGAGCAGTACTTC. Translating gives CASSETGTGADEQYF. This chain connects TRBV6-1 to TRBJ2-7; 8 nucleotides agree with TRBD1. Unmatched junction bases numbered 8, after V lost 2 bases and J lost 5 bases. This CDR3 contains 15 residues. Germline V lookup: CDR1 MNHNS, CDR2 SASEGT.

This clone was counted between two and nine times. V is TRBV6-2 or TRBV6-3 and J is TRBJ2-1; 8 nucleotides line up with TRBD2. This CDR3 spans 15 amino acids. Losses at the gene ends were 6 bases for V and 0 bases for J; bases not matched to a gene: 4. Germline CDR1 is MNHEY and CDR2 is SVGEGT. The DNA of the CDR3 is TGTGCCAGCAGCTTGAGCGGGGGCTCCTACAATGAGCAGTTCTTC. It encodes CASSLSGGSYNEQFF.

This clone was counted at least ten times. The chain recombines TRBV30 with TRBJ1-6; D is perhaps TRBD1 (6 bases). The CDR3 is 15 residues long. Germline CDR1 and CDR2: GTSNPN and SVGIG (reference sequence). Deletions cut 4 bases from V and 3 bases from J, with 13 bases between. CDR3 bases: TGTGCCTGGACCGACAGGCACGACTATAATTCACCCCTCCACTTT. Translating gives CAWTDRHDYNSPLHF.

V usage is TRBV6-1 and J usage is TRBJ1-1; D gene unclear. Trimming cost V 1 base and J 0 bases, with 12 bases left between them. Germline CDR1 MNHNS, CDR2 SASEGT. The CDR3 contains 16 residues. As DNA, the CDR3 is TGTGCCAGCAGTGAAGGCCCTAAGGTAATGAACACTGAAGCTTTCTTT. It translates to CASSEGPKVMNTEAFF.

J is TRBJ2-3 and V is TRBV6-2 or TRBV6-3; D gene unclear. Germline-derived CDR1 and CDR2 are MNHEY and SVGEGT. V was shortened by 3 bases and J by 11 bases, with 15 bases between the two germline ends. The CDR3 contains 13 residues. The CDR3 coding sequence is TGTGCCAGCAGTTATACGGAGAACTACGAGCAGTATTTT. Its translation is CASSYTENYEQYF.

The table lists this clone with a few counts. Sequence at one end of the junction differs from germline and may be a read error. The chain couples TRBV12-3 or TRBV12-4 to TRBJ1-1; D may be TRBD1 (6 bases). This CDR3 comprises 12 residues. The CDR3 sequence is CASNQQGLGASF. Written as DNA, the CDR3 is TGTGCCAGCAACCAACAGGGACTGGGAGCTTCCTTT.

This clone was recorded at least ten times. CDR3 in amino acids: CATSDAGQAGYTF. In DNA, the CDR3 is TGTGCCACCAGTGATGCGGGACAGGCTGGCTACACCTTC. The chain has TRBV24-1 and TRBJ1-2; 8 nucleotides align to TRBD1. V lost 3 bases and J lost 7; bases outside the gene matches: 3. The length of the CDR3 is 13 residues. In germline, CDR1 is KGHDR, CDR2 SFDVKD.

At least ten counts were recorded for this clone. The chain uses TRBV6-5 and TRBJ2-7; D is ambiguous. Germline V gene data show CDR1 as MNHEY and CDR2 as SVGAGI. The CDR3 spans 15 residues. Trimming removed 0 bases at V and 6 bases at J, with 15 bases between. CDR3 DNA: TGTGCCAGCAGTTACTCTAGACCCTCCGCCCCCGAGCAGTACTTC. Translating gives CASSYSRPSAPEQYF.

On this clone: One base away lies a much larger clone, so this may be a sequencing read error. Other nucleotide sequences in the sample specify the same CDR3. This rearrangement joins TRBV18 to TRBJ2-5; D unresolved. CDR1 and CDR2 (germline): KGHSH, LQKENI. The CDR3 runs to 14 residues. The CDR3 coding sequence is TGTGCCAGCTCACCGACGGGTTTTGGAGAGACCCGGTATTTC. This translates into CASSPTGFGETRYF.

This clone was seen a single time. This chain joins TRBV11-3 and TRBJ1-1; TRBD1 is a possible D gene (5 bases). Germline lookup yields CDR1 SGHNT and CDR2 YENEEA. Trimming took off 0 bases at V and 6 bases at J, with 8 bases between the two ends. This CDR3 has 13 residues. In DNA form, the CDR3 reads TGTGCCAGCAGCTTAGAGGGCAGGGCTGAAGCTTTCTTT. As protein: CASSLEGRAEAFF.

In its sample, this clone was seen many times. The chain has TRBV5-5 and TRBJ1-3; D not resolved. The CDR3 has 14 amino acids. Germline CDR1 and CDR2: SGHKS and YYEKEE (reference sequence). Trimming pared 0 bases from V and 0 bases from J, leaving 4 bases between. CDR3 region: CASSLGFSGNTIYF. The CDR3 DNA follows: TGTGCCAGCAGCTTGGGTTTCTCTGGAAACACCATATATTTT.

This clone was picked up many times. This chain uses TRBV6-1 with TRBJ1-2, with D maybe TRBD1 (5 bases). CDR3 size: 15 residues. Germline CDR1 reads MNHNS; CDR2 reads SASEGT. Trimming took off 1 base at V and 4 bases at J, with 13 bases between the two ends. The CDR3 region is CASSEVSKGIYGYTF. The CDR3 coding sequence is TGTGCCAGCAGTGAAGTTTCAAAGGGGATCTATGGCTACACCTTC.

This clone showed up many times. The rearrangement links TRBV12-3 or TRBV12-4 to TRBJ2-4, with D perhaps matching TRBD1 (6 bases). This CDR3 is built from 14 residues. V was cut by 3 bases and J by 7 bases, with 13 bases left in between. The CDR3 sequence is CASSFTSRGNIQYF. DNA for the CDR3: TGTGCCAGCAGTTTTACCTCGAGGGGGAACATTCAGTACTTC.